This TCR beta chain was sequenced for a study of T cells in women clearing cervical HPV infection. About the research overall: Cases: HPV16-related CIN3 or worse on histology, a couple of invasive cancers. Case blood drawn at lesion detection; control blood after infection cleared.

Points from the study as a whole: Richness differences could reflect unmeasured T-cell content per sample.

This CDR3 is built from 12 residues. Germline CDR1 reads SNHLY; CDR2 reads FYNNEI. Trimming shortened V by 4 bases and J by 6 bases, and 10 bases separated the two germline ends. A remark on this clone: Its antigen is unknown. The read falls 3 residues short of the CDR3 end, and the missing part is taken from the germline J gene.

Cervical HPV DNA detected by MY09/MY11 PCR, typed by dot-blot. The protocol was immunoSEQ multiplex PCR, while the TCRdb copy is restricted to in-frame clones and leaves out a portion. The table gives tens of thousands of clones; the top ten clones make up less than 6% of it. Specimen: blood buffy coat. The chain carries TRBV2 and TRBJ2-7; TRBD2 is a possible D gene (5 bases). This receptor was identified in a woman between 18 and 75 years old with a cervical HPV16 infection that either progressed to CIN3+ or cleared (not recorded which). CDR3 bases read: TGTGCCAGCAGTGTAAACCGGGGCGAG. It is translated as CASSVNRGE. The full CDR3 protein reads CASSVNRGEQYF.